This T cell receptor (beta chain) was obtained from a study of blood T cell repertoires in COVID-19. Germline-derived CDR1 and CDR2 are KGHDR and SFDVKD. The CDR3 is made up of 14 amino acids. Trimming took 9 bases from V and 0 from J, leaving 13 bases between them. Here immunoSEQ multiplex PCR was the method, and the copy in TCRdb shows in-frame clones only, minus some. There are around 300,000 clones in the sample; 88% occur only once, and 3% lies in the top ten. The chain employs TRBV24-1 and TRBJ1-2; D is perhaps TRBD1 (6 bases). The clonotype was recovered from a woman aged 45 to 65 who had recovered from COVID-19. Sequenced material: PBMCs or T cells enriched from blood (not recorded which). CDR3 nucleotides: TGTGCCACCTCAAAACAGGGAGCTAACTATGGCTACACCTTC. Its protein is CATSKQGANYGYTF.